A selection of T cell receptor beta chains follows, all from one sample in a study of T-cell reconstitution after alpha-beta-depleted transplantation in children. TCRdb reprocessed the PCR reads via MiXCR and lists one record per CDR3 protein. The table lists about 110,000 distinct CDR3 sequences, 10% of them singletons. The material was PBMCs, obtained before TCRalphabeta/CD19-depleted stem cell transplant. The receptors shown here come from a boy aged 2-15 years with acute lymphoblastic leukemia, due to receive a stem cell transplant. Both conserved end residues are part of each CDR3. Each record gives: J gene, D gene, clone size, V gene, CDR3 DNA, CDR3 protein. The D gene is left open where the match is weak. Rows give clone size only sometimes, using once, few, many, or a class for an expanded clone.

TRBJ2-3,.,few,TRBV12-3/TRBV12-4,TGTGCCAGCAGTTTTGTGGATACGCAGTATTTT,CASSFVDTQYF
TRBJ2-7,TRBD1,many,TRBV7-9,TGTGCCAGCAGCGTACAGGGGGCCCACGAGCAGTACTTC,CASSVQGAHEQYF
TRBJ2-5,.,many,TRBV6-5,TGTACATCCAGCCCTCCGTACCAAGAGACCCAGTACTTC,CTSSPPYQETQYF
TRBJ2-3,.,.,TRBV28,TGTGCCAGCAGGGATAGACTAGGGAGCAACACAGATACGCAGTATTTT,CASRDRLGSNTDTQYF
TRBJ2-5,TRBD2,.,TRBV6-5,TGTGCCAGCAGTTACACCGGGGGGAGTCAAGAGACCCAGTACTTC,CASSYTGGSQETQYF
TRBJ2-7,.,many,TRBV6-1,TGTGCCAGCAGGTCCCAGGGGACTAACTACGAGCAGTACTTC,CASRSQGTNYEQYF
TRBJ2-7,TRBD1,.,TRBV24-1,TGTGCCACCTATCACCCCGGGACAGACTACGAGCAGTACTTC,CATYHPGTDYEQYF
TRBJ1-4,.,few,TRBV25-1,TGTGCCAGCGGCCCGGACATTAGATACGAAAAACTGTTTTTT,CASGPDIRYEKLFF
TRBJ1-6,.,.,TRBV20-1,TGCAGTGCTAGAGATTTTACAGGGAGCGGGTCACCCCTCCACTTT,CSARDFTGSGSPLHF
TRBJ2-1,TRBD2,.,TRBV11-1,TGTGCCAGCAGCTTTACGGGACTAGCGGGAGGGTCCGGGATCAATGAGCAGTTCTTC,CASSFTGLAGGSGINEQFF
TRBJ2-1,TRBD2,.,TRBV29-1,TGCAGCGTTGCACTGACTAGCGGATACAATGAGCAGTTCTTC,CSVALTSGYNEQFF
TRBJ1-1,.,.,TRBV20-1,TGCAGTACCGAGACTTTTAACACTGAAGCTTTCTTT,CSTETFNTEAFF
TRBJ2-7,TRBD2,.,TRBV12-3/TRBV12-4,TGTGCCACCGGGGCGGGGGGGAACTACGAGCAGTACTTC,CATGAGGNYEQYF
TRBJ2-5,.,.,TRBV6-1,TGTGCCAGCAGTACCCCCCCAACCCAAGAGACCCAGTACTTC,CASSTPPTQETQYF
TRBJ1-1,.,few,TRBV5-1,TGCGCCAGCAGCCTTACAGGAGGAAACACTGAAGCTTTCTTT,CASSLTGGNTEAFF
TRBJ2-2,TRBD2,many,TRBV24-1,TGTGCCACCCAAGCGGGAGGGCCCTCCGGGGAGCTGTTTTTT,CATQAGGPSGELFF
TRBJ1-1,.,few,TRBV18,TGTGCCAGCTCACGAGTTATGTCGAACACTGAAGCTTTCTTT,CASSRVMSNTEAFF
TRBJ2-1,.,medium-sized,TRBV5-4,TGTGCCAGCAGCGCGCGGAGTCGGCTCTACAATGAGCAGTTCTTC,CASSARSRLYNEQFF
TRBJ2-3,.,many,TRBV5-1,TGCGCCAGCAGCCTAGGACTGAGCACAGATACGCAGTATTTT,CASSLGLSTDTQYF
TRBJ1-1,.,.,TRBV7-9,TGTGCCAGCACCGTAACCGGACAGCCTGAAGCTTTCTTT,CASTVTGQPEAFF
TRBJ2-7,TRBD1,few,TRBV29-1,TGCAGCGTTGCCGGGACAGATTTTTACGAGCAGTACTTC,CSVAGTDFYEQYF
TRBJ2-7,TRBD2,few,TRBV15,TGTGCCACCAGCAGACACAATGGGAGCGGGAGTTTTAAAATCACCTACGAGCAGTACTTC,CATSRHNGSGSFKITYEQYF
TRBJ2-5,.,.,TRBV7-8,TGTGCCAGCAGCACCAGGGGGGGAGGCCAAGAGACCCAGTACTTC,CASSTRGGGQETQYF
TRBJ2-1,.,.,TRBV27,TGTGCCAGCACCTACCCAGGCCTTAGGGAGCAGTTCTTC,CASTYPGLREQFF
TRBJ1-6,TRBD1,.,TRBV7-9,TGTGCCAGCAGCTACCGGGACAGTCGCAAAGGAAATTCACCCCTCCACTTT,CASSYRDSRKGNSPLHF
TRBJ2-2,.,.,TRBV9,TGTGCCAGCAGCGTACATCCGACTATCCCCGGGGAGCTGTTTTTT,CASSVHPTIPGELFF
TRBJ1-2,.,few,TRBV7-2,TGTGCCAGCAGCTTAGTACCCAGAGGTGGCTACACCTTC,CASSLVPRGGYTF
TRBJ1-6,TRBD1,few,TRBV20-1,TGCAGTTCCGACAGGGAGGGCTCACCCCTCCACTTT,CSSDREGSPLHF